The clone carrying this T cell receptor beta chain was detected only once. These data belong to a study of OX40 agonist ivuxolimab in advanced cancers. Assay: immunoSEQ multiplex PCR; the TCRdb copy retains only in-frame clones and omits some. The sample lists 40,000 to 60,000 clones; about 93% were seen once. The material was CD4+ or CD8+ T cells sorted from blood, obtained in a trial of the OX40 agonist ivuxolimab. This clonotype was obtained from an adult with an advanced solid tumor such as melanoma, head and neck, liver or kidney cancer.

CDR3 protein: CASSSHGTHQKLRPDTQYF. CDR3 nucleotide sequence: TGCGCCAGCAGCTCGCATGGGACTCACCAAAAGTTAAGGCCAGATACGCAGTATTTT. The chain is built from TRBV5-1 and TRBJ2-3; D perhaps matches TRBD2 (6 bases). Germline V gene sequence: CDR1 SGHRS, CDR2 YFSETQ. The CDR3 is 19 amino acids. V lost 3 bases and J 4 bases, leaving 27 bases between the germline ends.